These 32 T cell receptor beta chains were sequenced from one sample in a study of monozygotic twins with inflammatory bowel disease (dated by TCRdb to the late 2010s). Library preparation was by 5' RACE. The instrument given in TCRdb is Illumina HiSeq 2500. Each entry corresponds to one CDR3 protein sequence from reads that TCRdb reprocessed, and DNA is not given. This sample's clone table shows approximately 340,000 distinct CDR3 sequences. The ten largest clones represent 2% of the sample. Sequencing used blood. Source of these receptors: a human donor with ulcerative colitis or Crohn's disease, or a healthy co-twin of an affected twin (not recorded which).

This rearrangement joins TRBV28 to TRBJ2-1; checking the TCRdb D call of TRBD2 is not possible without DNA. This CDR3 is built from 15 residues. Germline assignment: CDR1 MDHEN and CDR2 SYDVKM. The CDR3 reads CASISPGLGENEQFF.

The rearrangement uses TRBV15 and TRBJ2-5. The V gene's germline CDR1 is LNHNV and CDR2 YYDKDF (reference sequence). The CDR3 is 12 residues long. CDR3 region: CATSRVQETQYF.

The chain couples TRBV5-6 to TRBJ2-1; the D call of TRBD2 rests on TCRdb alone, since no DNA is present to check it. The CDR3 consists of 13 residues. Germline V gene data show CDR1 as SGHDT and CDR2 as YYEEEE. CDR3 sequence: CASSSTRGVEQFF.

The V call is TRBV12-3 or TRBV12-4, the J call TRBJ1-1. The CDR3 is made up of 12 amino acids. The CDR3 loop reads CASSPFETEAFF.

The chain employs TRBV29-1 and TRBJ2-3; the D gene TCRdb calls, TRBD2, cannot be checked with no DNA. The germline gives CDR1 SQVTM, CDR2 ANQGSEA. The CDR3 covers 13 residues. The CDR3 sequence: CSVDGGLRDTQYF.

The rearrangement joins TRBV30 to TRBJ1-5; checking the TCRdb D call of TRBD1 is not possible without DNA. Germline CDR1 and CDR2: GTSNPN and SVGIG (reference sequence). The CDR3 covers 14 residues. CDR3: CAWSVGTGKQPQHF.

The CDR3 region is CASSLSLAGSGELFF. This chain connects TRBV5-1 to TRBJ2-2; with no DNA, the TCRdb D assignment of TRBD2 cannot be verified. Germline V CDR1 and CDR2: SGHRS, YFSETQ. The CDR3 is made up of 15 amino acids.

This chain joins TRBV5-6 and TRBJ2-3; TCRdb outputs TRBD2, but without DNA this stays unchecked. CDR3 length: 15 residues. CDR1 is SGHDT, CDR2 YYEEEE, per germline. The CDR3: CASSLNAGALNTQYF.

This CDR3 is CASSWAGDRAYEQYF. The V gene is TRBV5-1, the J gene TRBJ2-7; absent DNA, TCRdb's TRBD1 call cannot be checked. The CDR3 has 15 amino acids. Germline V lookup: CDR1 SGHRS, CDR2 YFSETQ.

The chain combines TRBV5-1 with TRBJ2-3; without DNA, the TCRdb call of TRBD1 cannot be checked. The CDR3 is made up of 11 amino acids. The V gene's germline CDR1 is SGHRS and CDR2 YFSETQ. The CDR3: CASQGADTQYF.

V usage is TRBV3-1 and J usage is TRBJ2-7; TCRdb reports TRBD1, a call that lacks DNA to check it against. The CDR3 contains 12 residues. Per the germline V gene, CDR1 is LGHDT and CDR2 is YNNKEL (reference sequence). CDR3 region: CASSHRDGEQYF.

The V call is TRBV20-1, the J call TRBJ2-4; checking the TCRdb D call of TRBD1 is not possible without DNA. The germline V gene encodes CDR1 DFQATT and CDR2 SNEGSKA (reference sequence). This CDR3 contains 14 residues. The CDR3 loop reads CSAGGQEAKNIQYF.

This chain joins TRBV28 and TRBJ2-7; checking the TCRdb D call of TRBD2 is not possible without DNA. Germline CDR1 is MDHEN and CDR2 is SYDVKM. This CDR3 region has 15 residues. CDR3 residues: CASSLRASGRDEQYF. Full variable domain (outside the CDR3, taken from reference TRBV28 and TRBJ2-7): DVKVTQSSRYLVKRTGEKVFLECVQDMDHENMFWYRQDPGLGLRLIYFSYDVKMKEKGDIPEGYSVSREKKERFSLILESASTNQTSMYLCASSLRASGRDEQYFGPGTRLTVT.

CDR3 residues: CASSQVVGTDTQYF. The rearrangement links TRBV4-1 to TRBJ2-3. CDR1 is MGHRA, CDR2 YSYEKL, per germline. The CDR3 loop spans 14 amino acids.

The rearrangement links TRBV12-3 or TRBV12-4 to TRBJ2-5; the D call from TCRdb, TRBD2, cannot be confirmed without DNA. The CDR3 totals 17 residues. The CDR3 reads CASSPIEKAGGLETQYF.

This chain joins TRBV4-2 and TRBJ1-3; no DNA is available, so the TRBD1 call from TCRdb remains unchecked. CDR1 is LGHNA and CDR2 is YNFKEQ in the germline V gene. There are 16 residues in the CDR3. The chain's CDR3 is CASSQETGASGNTIYF.

The V call is TRBV6-5, the J call TRBJ2-5; with no DNA, the TCRdb D assignment of TRBD1 cannot be verified. Germline CDR1 MNHEY, CDR2 SVGAGI. CDR3 length: 14 amino acids. Here the CDR3 reads CASSYDRDRKTQYF.

The rearrangement joins TRBV5-1 to TRBJ2-1; checking the TCRdb D call of TRBD2 is not possible without DNA. The CDR3 extends over 15 amino acids. The germline CDR1 and CDR2 sequences are SGHRS and YFSETQ. The CDR3 here is CASSLSGSIGNEQFF.

This chain connects TRBV7-9 to TRBJ1-1; TCRdb's assignment of TRBD1 cannot be checked, as there is no DNA. Germline CDR1 SEHNR, CDR2 FQNEAQ (reference sequence). The CDR3 loop spans 14 amino acids. CDR3 sequence reads: CASSSMGALTEAFF.

The gene calls are TRBV29-1 and TRBJ2-2. Germline CDR1 reads SQVTM; CDR2 reads ANQGSEA. The CDR3 totals 13 residues. CDR3 loop: CSVVRQYTGELFF.

The chain links TRBV20-1 to TRBJ1-1; the TCRdb D gene call, TRBD1, has no DNA to confirm it. The germline gives CDR1 DFQATT, CDR2 SNEGSKA (reference sequence). This CDR3 contains 12 residues. The CDR3 sequence is CSARQGGTEAFF.

The rearrangement uses TRBV20-1 and TRBJ2-2; lacking DNA, the TRBD1 call made by TCRdb goes unchecked. CDR3 length equals 13 residues. From germline, CDR1 is DFQATT and CDR2 SNEGSKA (reference sequence). The CDR3 loop reads CSAAPSLAGELFF.

This chain uses TRBV28 with TRBJ1-3; no DNA is available, so the TRBD1 call from TCRdb remains unchecked. This CDR3 spans 14 amino acids. Germline values: CDR1 MDHEN, CDR2 SYDVKM. The CDR3 protein is CAATGVFSGNTIYF.

This chain uses TRBV11-2 with TRBJ2-7; checking the TCRdb D call of TRBD1 is not possible without DNA. The CDR3 runs to 13 residues. CDR1 SGHAT and CDR2 FQNNGV come from the germline V gene. The CDR3 protein is CASSRIRVAEQYF.

The chain uses TRBV27 and TRBJ2-2; the TRBD2 assignment by TCRdb is unverifiable without DNA. Germline assignment: CDR1 MNHEY and CDR2 SMNVEV (reference sequence). The CDR3 has 15 residues. The CDR3 sequence: CASRGRLDGAGELFF.

This sequence joins TRBV20-1 and TRBJ2-3. The germline V gene encodes CDR1 DFQATT and CDR2 SNEGSKA (reference sequence). The CDR3 is made up of 12 amino acids. CDR3 amino acids: CSASIGRDTQYF.

The rearrangement joins TRBV20-1 to TRBJ1-2; TCRdb's D gene call, TRBD1, goes unchecked for lack of DNA. The V gene's germline CDR1 is DFQATT and CDR2 SNEGSKA (reference sequence). This CDR3 has 14 amino acids. CDR3 loop: CSARDGLTGYGYTF.

This rearrangement joins TRBV29-1 to TRBJ2-1; TCRdb indicates TRBD2, and absent DNA this call remains unverified. This CDR3 has 16 residues. Looked up from germline, CDR1 is SQVTM and CDR2 is ANQGSEA. CDR3 protein: CSAASGTSGLYNEQFF.

This chain uses TRBV28 with TRBJ2-7. The CDR3 consists of 13 residues. Germline V gene lookup returns CDR1 MDHEN and CDR2 SYDVKM. The CDR3 loop is CASSLSVANEQYF. The whole variable domain, remainder taken from reference TRBV28 and TRBJ2-7, is DVKVTQSSRYLVKRTGEKVFLECVQDMDHENMFWYRQDPGLGLRLIYFSYDVKMKEKGDIPEGYSVSREKKERFSLILESASTNQTSMYLCASSLSVANEQYFGPGTRLTVT.

The rearrangement links TRBV7-2 to TRBJ2-5; TCRdb calls TRBD1, which cannot be checked without DNA. The CDR3 is 14 amino acids. Germline CDR1 is SGHTA and CDR2 is FQGNSA. The chain's CDR3 is CASSFGSGAETQYF.

This chain uses TRBV7-2 with TRBJ2-1; as DNA is missing, the TRBD2 call by TCRdb cannot be tested. CDR1 and CDR2 from the germline V gene are SGHTA and FQGNSA. This CDR3 has 13 amino acids. The CDR3 reads CASSFSGGNEQFF.

The chain has TRBV7-2 and TRBJ2-5; TCRdb's D call of TRBD2 is untestable without DNA. This CDR3 is 16 amino acids long. Germline CDR1 is SGHTA and CDR2 is FQGNSA. CDR3 in amino acids: CASSPLTSGGQETQYF. The whole variable domain, filled in from reference TRBV7-2 and TRBJ2-5, reads GAGVSQSPSNKVTEKGKDVELRCDPISGHTALYWYRQSLGQGLEFLIYFQGNSAPDKSGLPSDRFSAERTGGSVSTLTIQRTQQEDSAVYLCASSPLTSGGQETQYFGPGTRLLVL.